This T cell receptor (beta chain) is drawn from a study of cytomegalovirus exposure and HLA in healthy donors. Study-wide results and limits: According to an earlier analysis, most TCR beta V segments yielded productive rearrangements about 90% or about 30% of the time.

60 Vbeta and 13 Jbeta primers were used in PCR. TCRdb's copy holds only in-frame clones and misses some; the assay was immunoSEQ multiplex PCR. The sample records more than 110,000 clones, around 81% being singletons. A note on this clone: What it recognizes is unknown.

The receptor's source is a middle-aged man in good health and CMV-seropositive. Sample: PBMCs.

DNA for the CDR3: TGTGCCAGCAGCTCGTTACAGGGGGCAACTAATGAAAAACTGTTTTTT. Translating it yields CASSSLQGATNEKLFF. This chain connects TRBV7-9 to TRBJ1-4; TRBD1 agrees at 8 bases. Germline values: CDR1 SEHNR, CDR2 FQNEAQ (reference sequence). This CDR3 comprises 16 residues. Trimming cost V 4 bases and J 0 bases; bases outside gene matches: 4.